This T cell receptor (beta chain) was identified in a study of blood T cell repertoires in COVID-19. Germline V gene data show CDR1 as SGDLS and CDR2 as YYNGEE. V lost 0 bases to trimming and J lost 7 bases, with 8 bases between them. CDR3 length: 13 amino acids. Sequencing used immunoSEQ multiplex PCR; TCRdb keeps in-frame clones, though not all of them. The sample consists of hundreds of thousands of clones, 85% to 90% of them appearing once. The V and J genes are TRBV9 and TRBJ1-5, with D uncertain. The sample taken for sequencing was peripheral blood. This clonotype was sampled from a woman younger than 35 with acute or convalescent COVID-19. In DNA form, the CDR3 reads TGTGCCAGCAGCGTAGAACCAGGCCAGCCCCAGCATTTT. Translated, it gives CASSVEPGQPQHF.